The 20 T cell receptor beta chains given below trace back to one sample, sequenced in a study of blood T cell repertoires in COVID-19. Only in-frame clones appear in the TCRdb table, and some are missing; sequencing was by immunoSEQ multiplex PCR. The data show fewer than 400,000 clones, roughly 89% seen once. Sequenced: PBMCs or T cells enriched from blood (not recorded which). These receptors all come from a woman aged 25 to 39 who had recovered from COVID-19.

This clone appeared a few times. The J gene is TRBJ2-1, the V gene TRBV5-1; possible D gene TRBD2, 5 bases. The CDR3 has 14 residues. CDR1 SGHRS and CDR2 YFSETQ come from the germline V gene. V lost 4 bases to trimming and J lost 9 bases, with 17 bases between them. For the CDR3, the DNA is TGCGCCAGCAGCCCCGTCGAGGGCCCGGGTGAGCAGTTCTTC. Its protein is CASSPVEGPGEQFF.

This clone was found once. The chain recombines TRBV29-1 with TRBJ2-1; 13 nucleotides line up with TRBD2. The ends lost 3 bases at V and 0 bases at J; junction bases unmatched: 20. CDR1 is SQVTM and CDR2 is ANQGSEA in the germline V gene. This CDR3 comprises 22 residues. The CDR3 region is CSVEGPRTSGRWRGSSYNEQFF. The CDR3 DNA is TGCAGCGTTGAGGGCCCGAGGACTAGCGGGAGATGGAGGGGCAGCTCCTACAATGAGCAGTTCTTC.

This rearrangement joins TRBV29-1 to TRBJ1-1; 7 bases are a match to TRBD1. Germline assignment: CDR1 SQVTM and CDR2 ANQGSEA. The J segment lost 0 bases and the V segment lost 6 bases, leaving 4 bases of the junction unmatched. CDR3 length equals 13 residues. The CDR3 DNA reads TGCAGCGTGGAGGGACAGATGAACACTGAAGCTTTCTTT. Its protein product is CSVEGQMNTEAFF.

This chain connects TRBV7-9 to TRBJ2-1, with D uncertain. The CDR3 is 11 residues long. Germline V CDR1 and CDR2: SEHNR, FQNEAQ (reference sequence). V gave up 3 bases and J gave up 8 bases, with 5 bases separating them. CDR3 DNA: TGTGCCAGCAGCTTGTTCTATGAGCAGTTCTTC. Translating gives CASSLFYEQFF.

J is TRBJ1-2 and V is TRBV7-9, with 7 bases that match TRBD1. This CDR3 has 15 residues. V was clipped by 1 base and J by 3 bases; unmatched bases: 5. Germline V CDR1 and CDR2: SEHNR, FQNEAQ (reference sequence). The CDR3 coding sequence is TGTGCCAGCAGCTTAGTAGGGGGCGATTACTATGGCTACACCTTC. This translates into CASSLVGGDYYGYTF. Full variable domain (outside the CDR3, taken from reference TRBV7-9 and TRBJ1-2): DTGVSQNPRHKITKRGQNVTFRCDPISEHNRLYWYRQTLGQGPEFLTYFQNEAQLEKSRLLSDRFSAERPKGSFSTLEIQRTEQGDSAMYLCASSLVGGDYYGYTFGSGTRLTVV.

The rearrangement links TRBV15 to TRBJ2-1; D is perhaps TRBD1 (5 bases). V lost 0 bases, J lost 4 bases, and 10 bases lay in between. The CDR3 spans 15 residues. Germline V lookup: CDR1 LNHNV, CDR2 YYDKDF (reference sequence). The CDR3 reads CATSRDLGQYNEQFF. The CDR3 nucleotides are TGTGCCACCAGCAGAGATTTGGGGCAGTACAATGAGCAGTTCTTC.

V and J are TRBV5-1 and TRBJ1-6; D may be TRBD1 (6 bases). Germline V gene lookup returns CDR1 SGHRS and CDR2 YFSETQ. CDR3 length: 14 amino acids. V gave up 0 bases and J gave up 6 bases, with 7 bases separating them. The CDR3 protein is CASSLDRVNSPLHF. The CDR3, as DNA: TGCGCCAGCAGCTTGGACAGGGTTAATTCACCCCTCCACTTT.

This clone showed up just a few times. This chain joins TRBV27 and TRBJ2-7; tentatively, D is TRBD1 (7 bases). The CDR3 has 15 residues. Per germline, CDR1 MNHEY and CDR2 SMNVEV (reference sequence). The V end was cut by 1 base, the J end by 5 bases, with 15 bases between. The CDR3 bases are TGTGCCAGCAGTTTATATGCGGGACAGATAAACGAGCAGTACTTC. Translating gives CASSLYAGQINEQYF.

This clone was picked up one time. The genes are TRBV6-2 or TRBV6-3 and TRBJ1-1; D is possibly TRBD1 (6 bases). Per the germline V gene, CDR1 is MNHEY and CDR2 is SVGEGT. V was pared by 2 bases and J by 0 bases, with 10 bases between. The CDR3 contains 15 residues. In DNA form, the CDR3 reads TGTGCCAGCAGTTACACAGGGACTATGAACACTGAAGCTTTCTTT. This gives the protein CASSYTGTMNTEAFF.

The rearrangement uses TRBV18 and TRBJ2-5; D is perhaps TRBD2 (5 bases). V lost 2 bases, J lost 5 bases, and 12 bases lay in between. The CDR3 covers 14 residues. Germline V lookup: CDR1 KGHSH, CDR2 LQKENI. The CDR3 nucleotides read TGTGCCAGCTCACCAGACTATATATCGGAGACCCAGTACTTC. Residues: CASSPDYISETQYF.

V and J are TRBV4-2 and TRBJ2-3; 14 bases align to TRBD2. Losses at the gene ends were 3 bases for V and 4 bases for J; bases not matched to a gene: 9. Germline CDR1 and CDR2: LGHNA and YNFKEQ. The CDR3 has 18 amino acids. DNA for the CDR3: TGTGCCAGCAGCCATAATCCGGGACTAGCGGGGGTTGCAGATACGCAGTATTTT. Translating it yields CASSHNPGLAGVADTQYF.

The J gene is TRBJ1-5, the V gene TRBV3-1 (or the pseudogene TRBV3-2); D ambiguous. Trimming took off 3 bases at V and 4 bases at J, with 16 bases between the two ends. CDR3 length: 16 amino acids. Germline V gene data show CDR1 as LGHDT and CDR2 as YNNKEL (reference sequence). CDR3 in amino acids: CASSQADQRLNQPQHF. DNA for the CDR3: TGTGCCAGCAGCCAGGCCGACCAAAGACTTAATCAGCCCCAGCATTTT.

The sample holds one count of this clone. The CDR3 spells CASSRTLAGSYEQYF. CDR3 DNA: TGTGCCAGCAGCCGAACACTAGCGGGCTCCTACGAGCAGTACTTC. The V and J genes are TRBV3-1 (or the pseudogene TRBV3-2) and TRBJ2-7, with 9 bases identical to TRBD2. V shed 4 bases, J shed 0 bases, and the junction held 4 bases outside the gene matches. CDR1 and CDR2 (germline): LGHDT, YNNKEL (reference sequence). This CDR3 comprises 15 residues.

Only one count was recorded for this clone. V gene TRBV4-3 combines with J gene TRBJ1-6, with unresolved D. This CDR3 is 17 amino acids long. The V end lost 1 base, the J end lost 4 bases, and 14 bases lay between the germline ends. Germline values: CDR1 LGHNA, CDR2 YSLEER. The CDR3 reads CASSQVQTGAYNSPLHF. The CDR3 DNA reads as TGCGCCAGCAGCCAAGTTCAGACGGGTGCTTATAATTCACCCCTCCACTTT.

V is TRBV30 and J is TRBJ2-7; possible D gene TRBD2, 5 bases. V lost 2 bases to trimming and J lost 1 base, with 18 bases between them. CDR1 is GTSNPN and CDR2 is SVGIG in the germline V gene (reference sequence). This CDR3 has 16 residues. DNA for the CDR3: TGTGCCTGGAGTCTACGTGCCGGGAAAGGGTCCTACGAGCAGTACTTC. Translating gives CAWSLRAGKGSYEQYF.

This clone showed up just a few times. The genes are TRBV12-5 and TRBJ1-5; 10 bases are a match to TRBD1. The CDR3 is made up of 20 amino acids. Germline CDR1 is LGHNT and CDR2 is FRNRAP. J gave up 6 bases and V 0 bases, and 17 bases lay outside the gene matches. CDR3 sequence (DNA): TGTGCTAGTGGTTTGGTACCACAACCAGACCAGGACAGGGGGAGTCAGCCCCAGCATTTT. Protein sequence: CASGLVPQPDQDRGSQPQHF.

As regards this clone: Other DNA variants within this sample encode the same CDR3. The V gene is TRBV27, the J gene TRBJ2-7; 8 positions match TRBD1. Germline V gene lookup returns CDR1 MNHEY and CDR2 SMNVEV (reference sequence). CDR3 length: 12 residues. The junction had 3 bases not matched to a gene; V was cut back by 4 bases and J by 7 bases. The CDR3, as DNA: TGTGCCAGCAGTTCCAGGGGGCGTGAGCAGTACTTC. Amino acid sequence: CASSSRGREQYF.

The CDR3 here is CASSPQDRGETQYF. CDR3 nucleotide sequence: TGTGCCAGCAGCCCGCAGGACAGGGGGGAGACCCAGTACTTC. This rearrangement joins TRBV9 to TRBJ2-5; 10 nucleotides agree with TRBD1. The V segment lost 4 bases and the J segment 5 bases; nucleotides outside the gene matches: 5. CDR1 SGDLS and CDR2 YYNGEE come from the germline V gene. CDR3 length: 14 amino acids.

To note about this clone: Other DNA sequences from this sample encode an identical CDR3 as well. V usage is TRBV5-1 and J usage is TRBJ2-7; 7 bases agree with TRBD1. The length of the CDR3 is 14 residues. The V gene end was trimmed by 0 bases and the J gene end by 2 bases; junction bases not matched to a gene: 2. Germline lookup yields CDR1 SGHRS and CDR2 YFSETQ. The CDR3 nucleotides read TGCGCCAGCAGCTTGGGACAGGGCGCCTACGAGCAGTACTTC. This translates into CASSLGQGAYEQYF.

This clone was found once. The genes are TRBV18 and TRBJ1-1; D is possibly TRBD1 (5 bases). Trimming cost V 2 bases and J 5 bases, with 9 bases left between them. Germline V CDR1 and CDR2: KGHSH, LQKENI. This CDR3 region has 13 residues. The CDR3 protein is CASSPSGNTEAFF. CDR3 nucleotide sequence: TGTGCCAGCTCACCATCAGGGAATACTGAAGCTTTCTTT. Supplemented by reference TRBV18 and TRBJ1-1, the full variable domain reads NAGVMQNPRHLVRRRGQEARLRCSPMKGHSHVYWYRQLPEEGLKFMVYLQKENIIDESGMPKERFSAEFPKEGPSILRIQQVVRGDSAAYFCASSPSGNTEAFFGQGTRLTVV.